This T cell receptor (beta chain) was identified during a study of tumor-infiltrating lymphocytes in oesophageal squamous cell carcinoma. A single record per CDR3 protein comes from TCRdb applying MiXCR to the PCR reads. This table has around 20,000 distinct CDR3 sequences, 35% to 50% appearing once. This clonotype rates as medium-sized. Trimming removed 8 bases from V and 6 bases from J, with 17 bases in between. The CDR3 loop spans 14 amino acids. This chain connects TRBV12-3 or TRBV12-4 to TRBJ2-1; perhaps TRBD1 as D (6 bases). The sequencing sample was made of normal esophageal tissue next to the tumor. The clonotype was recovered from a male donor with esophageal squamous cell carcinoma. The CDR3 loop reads CASLAGLRGNEQFF. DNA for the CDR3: TGTGCCAGCCTGGCGGGCCTCAGGGGCAATGAGCAGTTCTTC.